Described below is a single TCR beta chain sequence and its context. No antigen is known for it. The data were obtained in a study of cytomegalovirus exposure and HLA in healthy donors. General observations from the study: Most TCR sequences proved rare, with some public TCRs found in many donors. Most CMV-associated TCR beta chains appeared HLA-restricted in a later analysis. In a later analysis, TCR beta V- and J-gene trimming was associated with a missense DCLRE1C variant.

PCR primers comprised 60 Vbeta and 13 Jbeta primers. Libraries were prepared by immunoSEQ multiplex PCR; TCRdb keeps only in-frame clonotypes and omits some of them. The sample lists more than 85,000 clones, about 69% occurring once. Material for sequencing was PBMCs. This receptor was identified in a man between 35 and 55 years old in good health and CMV-seronegative.

In DNA form, the CDR3 reads TGTGCCATCAGTGACAGGGGCGATCAGCCCCAGCATTTT. This gives the protein CAISDRGDQPQHF. The chain links TRBV10-3 to TRBJ1-5; D may be TRBD1 (6 bases). The CDR3 length is 13 residues. Germline values: CDR1 ENHRY, CDR2 SYGVKD. Between the trimmed V and J ends, which lost 3 bases and 5 bases, there was a span of 8 bases.